These 2 T cell receptor beta chains originate from one sample sequenced in a study of blood T cell repertoires in COVID-19. Method: immunoSEQ multiplex PCR; TCRdb's copy keeps in-frame clones and lacks some. The repertoire has more than 200,000 clones, about 90% of them found once; the top ten carry roughly 2.4%. The specimen was peripheral blood. The receptor source for this set is a woman in her forties or fifties with acute or convalescent COVID-19.

The gene calls are TRBV21-1 and TRBJ1-1; the DNA was not compared with TRBD1, the D call given in the table. TRBV21-1 is termed a pseudogene. The CDR3 contains 14 residues. The CDR3 DNA sequence: TGTGCCAGCAGCGAAAGGACAGGGGAGGTGGCAGCTTTCTTT. Translation: CASSERTGEVAAFF.

CDR3 sequence (DNA): TGTGCCATCAGCTCGACAGGGGCGCGGGGAAACACCATATATTTT. Translating gives CAISSTGARGNTIYF. J is TRBJ1-3 and V is TRBV10-3; 8 bases agree with TRBD1. The CDR3 loop spans 15 amino acids. Trimming at V came to 6 bases and at J to 4 bases, leaving 8 bases not matched to a gene. The V gene's germline CDR1 is ENHRY and CDR2 SYGVKD.